This T cell receptor (beta chain) is from a study of cytomegalovirus exposure and HLA in healthy donors. A multiplex PCR was run with 60 Vbeta primers and 13 Jbeta primers. Method: immunoSEQ multiplex PCR; TCRdb's copy keeps in-frame clones and lacks some. Of about 180,000 clones in the sample, roughly three quarters were seen once. The ends lost 5 bases at V and 3 bases at J; junction bases unmatched: 6. Germline assignment: CDR1 MDHEN and CDR2 SYDVKM. This CDR3 comprises 14 residues. This TCR was recovered from a male donor in good health and CMV-seronegative. The sample was PBMCs. The chain has TRBV28 and TRBJ1-1; 7 bases agree with TRBD1. The CDR3 region is CASSRQGRDTEAFF. The DNA for the CDR3 is TGTGCCAGCAGTAGACAGGGCCGGGACACTGAAGCTTTCTTT.